The present entry profiles one T cell receptor (beta chain) with its context. This sample is drawn from a study of T cell repertoires in cytomegalovirus infection. TCRdb independently ran MiXCR on the reads; one entry per CDR3 protein. The sample carries around 310,000 distinct CDR3 sequences, 15% to 20% recorded once. Germline V CDR1 and CDR2: MNHNY, SVGAGI (reference sequence). The CDR3 is 14 amino acids. The trim removed 6 bases at V and 4 bases at J, leaving 9 bases unmatched. This clonotype was sampled from a human donor in good health (CMV status not recorded). Some clones in this sample may be carry-over from other donors' samples. The sample was PBMCs. The chain links TRBV6-6 to TRBJ2-7; 7 bases agree with TRBD1. The CDR3 spells CASRRPGQTYEQYF. The CDR3 region has the DNA TGTGCCAGCAGGCGACCGGGACAGACTTACGAGCAGTACTTC.